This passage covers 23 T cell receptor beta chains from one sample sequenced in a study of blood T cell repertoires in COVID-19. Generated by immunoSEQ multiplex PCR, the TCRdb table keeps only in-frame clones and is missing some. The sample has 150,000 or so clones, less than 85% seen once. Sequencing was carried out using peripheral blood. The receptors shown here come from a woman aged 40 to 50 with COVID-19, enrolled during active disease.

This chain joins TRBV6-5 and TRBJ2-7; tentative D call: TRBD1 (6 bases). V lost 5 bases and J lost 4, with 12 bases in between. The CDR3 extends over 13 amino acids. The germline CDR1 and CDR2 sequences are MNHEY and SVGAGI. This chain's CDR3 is CASSLNRAYEQYV. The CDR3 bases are TGTGCCAGCAGTCTAAACAGGGCGTACGAGCAGTACGTC.

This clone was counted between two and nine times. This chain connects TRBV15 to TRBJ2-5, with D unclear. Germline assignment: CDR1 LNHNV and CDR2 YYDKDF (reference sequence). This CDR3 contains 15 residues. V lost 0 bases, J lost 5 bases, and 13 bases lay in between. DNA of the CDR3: TGTGCCACCAGCAGAGATCTTCCCAGTACGGAGACCCAGTACTTC. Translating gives CATSRDLPSTETQYF.

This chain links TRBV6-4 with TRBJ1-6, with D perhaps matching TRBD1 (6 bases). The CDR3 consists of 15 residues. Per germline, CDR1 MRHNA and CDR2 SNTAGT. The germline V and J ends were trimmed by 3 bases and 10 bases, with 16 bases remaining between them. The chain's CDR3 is CASSERSGGGSPLHF. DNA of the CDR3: TGTGCCAGCAGTGAAAGAAGTGGGGGCGGATCACCCCTCCACTTT.

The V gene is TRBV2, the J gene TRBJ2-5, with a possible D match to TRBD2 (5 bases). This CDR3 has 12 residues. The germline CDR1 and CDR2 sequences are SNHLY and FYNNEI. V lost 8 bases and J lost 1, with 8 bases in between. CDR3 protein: CASRESQETQYF. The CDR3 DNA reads TGTGCCAGCCGGGAATCCCAAGAGACCCAGTACTTC.

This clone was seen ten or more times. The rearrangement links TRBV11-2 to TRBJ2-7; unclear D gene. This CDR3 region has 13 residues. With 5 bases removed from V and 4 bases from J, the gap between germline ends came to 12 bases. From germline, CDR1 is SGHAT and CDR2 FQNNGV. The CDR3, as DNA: TGTGCCAGCAGCCCCCGGTTTGGTTACGAGCAGTACGTC. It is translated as CASSPRFGYEQYV.

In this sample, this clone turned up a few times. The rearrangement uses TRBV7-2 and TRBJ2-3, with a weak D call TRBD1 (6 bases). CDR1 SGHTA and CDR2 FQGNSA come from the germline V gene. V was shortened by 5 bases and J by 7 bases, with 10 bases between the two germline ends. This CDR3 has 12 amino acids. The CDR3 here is CASSLDSNTQYF. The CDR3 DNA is TGTGCCAGCAGCCTGGACAGTAATACGCAGTATTTT.

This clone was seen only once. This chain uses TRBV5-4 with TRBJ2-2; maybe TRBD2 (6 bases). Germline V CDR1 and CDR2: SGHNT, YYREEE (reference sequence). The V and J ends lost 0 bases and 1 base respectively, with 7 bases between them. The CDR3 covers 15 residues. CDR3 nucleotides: TGTGCCAGCAGCTTGGTGCGGGGGAACACCGGGGAGCTGTTTTTT. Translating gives CASSLVRGNTGELFF.

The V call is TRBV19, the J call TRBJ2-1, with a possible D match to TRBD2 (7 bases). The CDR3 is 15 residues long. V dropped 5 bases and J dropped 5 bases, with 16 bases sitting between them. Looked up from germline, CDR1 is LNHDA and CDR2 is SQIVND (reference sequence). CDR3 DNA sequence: TGTGCCAGTAGTCTCGGGGGCGGGAGTAACAATGAGCAGTTCTTC. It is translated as CASSLGGGSNNEQFF. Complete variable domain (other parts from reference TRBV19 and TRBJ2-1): DGGITQSPKYLFRKEGQNVTLSCEQNLNHDAMYWYRQDPGQGLRLIYYSQIVNDFQKGDIAEGYSVSREKKESFPLTVTSAQKNPTAFYLCASSLGGGSNNEQFFGPGTRLTVL.

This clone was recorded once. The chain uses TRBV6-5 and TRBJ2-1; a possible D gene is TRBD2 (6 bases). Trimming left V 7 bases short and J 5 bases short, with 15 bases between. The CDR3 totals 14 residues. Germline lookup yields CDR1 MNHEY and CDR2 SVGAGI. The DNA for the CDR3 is TGTGCCAGCACTTATGCGGGGACCGACAATGAGCAGTTCTTC. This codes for CASTYAGTDNEQFF.

In nucleotides, the CDR3 is TGTGCCAGCAGCCCCATGAGCGAGTCCTACGAGCAGTACTTC. This sequence encodes CASSPMSESYEQYF. V is TRBV7-2 and J is TRBJ2-7, with D uncertain. V was trimmed by 5 bases and J by 1 base, leaving 12 bases between them. CDR3 length: 14 amino acids. Germline V gene lookup returns CDR1 SGHTA and CDR2 FQGNSA. Drawing the rest from reference TRBV7-2 and TRBJ2-7, the complete variable domain is GAGVSQSPSNKVTEKGKDVELRCDPISGHTALYWYRQSLGQGLEFLIYFQGNSAPDKSGLPSDRFSAERTGGSVSTLTIQRTQQEDSAVYLCASSPMSESYEQYFGPGTRLTVT.

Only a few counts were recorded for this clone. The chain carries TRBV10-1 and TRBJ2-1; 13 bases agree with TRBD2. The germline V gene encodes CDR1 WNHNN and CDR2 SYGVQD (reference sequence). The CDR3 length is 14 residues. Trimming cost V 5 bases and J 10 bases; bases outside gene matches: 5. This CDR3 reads CASSTSGGAHEQFF. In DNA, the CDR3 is TGCGCCAGCAGTACTAGCGGGGGGGCACACGAGCAGTTCTTC.

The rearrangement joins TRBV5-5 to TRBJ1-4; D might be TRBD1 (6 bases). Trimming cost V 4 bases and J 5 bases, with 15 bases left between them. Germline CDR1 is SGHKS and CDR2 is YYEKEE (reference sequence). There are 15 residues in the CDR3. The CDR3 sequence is CASSNGGQGNEKLFF. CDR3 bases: TGTGCCAGCAGCAACGGGGGGCAGGGGAATGAAAAACTGTTTTTT.

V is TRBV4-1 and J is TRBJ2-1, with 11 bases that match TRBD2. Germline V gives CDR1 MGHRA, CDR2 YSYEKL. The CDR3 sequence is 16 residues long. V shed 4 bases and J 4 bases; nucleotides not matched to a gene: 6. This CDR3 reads CASSPSSGGFYNEQFF. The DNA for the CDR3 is TGCGCCAGCAGCCCATCTAGCGGGGGGTTTTACAATGAGCAGTTCTTC.

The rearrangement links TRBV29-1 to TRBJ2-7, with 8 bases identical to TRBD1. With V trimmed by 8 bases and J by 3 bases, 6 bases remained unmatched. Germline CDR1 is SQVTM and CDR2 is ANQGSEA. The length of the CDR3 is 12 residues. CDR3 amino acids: CSFRTGYYEQYF. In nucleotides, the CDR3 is TGCAGCTTTCGGACAGGGTACTACGAGCAGTACTTC.

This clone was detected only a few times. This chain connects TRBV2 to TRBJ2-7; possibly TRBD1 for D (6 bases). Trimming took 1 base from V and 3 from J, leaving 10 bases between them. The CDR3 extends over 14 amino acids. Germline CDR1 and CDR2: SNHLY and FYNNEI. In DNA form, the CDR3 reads TGTGCCAGCAGTGAAGGGGCAGGGGACTACGAGCAGTACTTC. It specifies CASSEGAGDYEQYF. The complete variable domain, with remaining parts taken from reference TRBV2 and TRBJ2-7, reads EPEVTQTPSHQVTQMGQEVILRCVPISNHLYFYWYRQILGQKVEFLVSFYNNEISEKSEIFDDQFSVERPDGSNFTLKIRSTKLEDSAMYFCASSEGAGDYEQYFGPGTRLTVT.

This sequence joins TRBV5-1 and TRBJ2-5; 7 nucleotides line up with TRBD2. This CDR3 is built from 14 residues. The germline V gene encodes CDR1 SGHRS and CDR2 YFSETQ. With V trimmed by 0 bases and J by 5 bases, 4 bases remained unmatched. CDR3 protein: CASSLVRGIETQYF. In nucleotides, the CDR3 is TGCGCCAGCAGCTTGGTGCGGGGGATCGAGACCCAGTACTTC.

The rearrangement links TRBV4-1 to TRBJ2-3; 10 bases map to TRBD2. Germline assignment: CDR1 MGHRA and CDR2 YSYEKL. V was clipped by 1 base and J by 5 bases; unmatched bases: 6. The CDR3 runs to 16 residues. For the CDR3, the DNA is TGCGCCAGCAGCCAAGGACTAGCGGGCGGGGAAGATACGCAGTATTTT. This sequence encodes CASSQGLAGGEDTQYF.

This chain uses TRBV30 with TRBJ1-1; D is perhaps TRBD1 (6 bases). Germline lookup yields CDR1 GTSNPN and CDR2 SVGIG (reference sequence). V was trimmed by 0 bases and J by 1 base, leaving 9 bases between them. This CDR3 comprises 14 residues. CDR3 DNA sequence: TGTGCCTGGAGTGTACAAGGGGGGAACACTGAAGCTTTCTTT. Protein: CAWSVQGGNTEAFF. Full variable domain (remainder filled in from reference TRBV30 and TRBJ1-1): SQTIHQWPATLVQPVGSPLSLECTVEGTSNPNLYWYRQAAGRGLQLLFYSVGIGQISSEVPQNLSASRPQDRQFILSSKKLLLSDSGFYLCAWSVQGGNTEAFFGQGTRLTVV.

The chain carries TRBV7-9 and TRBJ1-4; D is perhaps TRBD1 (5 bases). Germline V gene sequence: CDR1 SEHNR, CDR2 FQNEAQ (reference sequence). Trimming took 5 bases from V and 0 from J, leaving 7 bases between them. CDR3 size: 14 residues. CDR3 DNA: TGTGCCAGCAGCCAACAGGCAACTAATGAAAAACTGTTTTTT. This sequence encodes CASSQQATNEKLFF.

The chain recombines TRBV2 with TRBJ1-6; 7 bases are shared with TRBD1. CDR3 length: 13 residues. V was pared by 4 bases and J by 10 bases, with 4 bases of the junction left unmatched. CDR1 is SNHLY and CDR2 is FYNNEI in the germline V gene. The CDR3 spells CASSGQGHSPLHF. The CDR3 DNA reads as TGTGCCAGCAGTGGACAGGGACACTCACCCCTCCACTTT.

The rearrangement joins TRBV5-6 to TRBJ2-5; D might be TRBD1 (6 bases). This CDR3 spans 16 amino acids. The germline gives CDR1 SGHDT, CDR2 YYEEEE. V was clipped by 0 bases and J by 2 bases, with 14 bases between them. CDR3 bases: TGTGCCAGCAGCTTGGTCGGGGCAGGGGATCAAGAGACCCAGTACTTC. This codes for CASSLVGAGDQETQYF.

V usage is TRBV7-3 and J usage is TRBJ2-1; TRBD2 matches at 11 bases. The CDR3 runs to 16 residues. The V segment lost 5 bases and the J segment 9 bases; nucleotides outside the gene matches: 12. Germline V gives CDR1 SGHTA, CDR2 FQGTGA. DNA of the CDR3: TGTGCCAGCAGCCGCACACTAGCGGGAGTAGGAGGTGAGCAGTTCTTC. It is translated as CASSRTLAGVGGEQFF.

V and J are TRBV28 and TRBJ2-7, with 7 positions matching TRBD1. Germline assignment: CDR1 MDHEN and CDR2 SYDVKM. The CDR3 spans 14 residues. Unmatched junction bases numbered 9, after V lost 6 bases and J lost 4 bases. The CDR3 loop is CASSPTGSGYEQYV. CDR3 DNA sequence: TGTGCCAGCAGCCCGACAGGGTCGGGATACGAGCAGTACGTC.